A selection of T cell receptor beta chains follows, all from one sample in a study of blood T cells in healthy people across ages. MiXCR was run by TCRdb on the 5' RACE reads, yielding one entry per CDR3 protein. The profile covers about 730,000 distinct CDR3 sequences, with approximately 43% appearing a single time and around a fifth taken by the ten largest. Input material: blood. These TCRs come from a woman aged 60-70 years in good health. The CDR3 runs from the conserved cysteine through the conserved F or W. A D gene is named only where the DNA matches it firmly. The size field is filled for only some rows; it gives once, few, many or a size class.

j_gene | d_gene | v_gene | abundance | CDR3nt | CDR3aa
TRBJ1-1 | - | TRBV4-3 | - | TGCGCCAGCAGCCAAGATTGGGAGAACACTGAAGCTTTCTTT | CASSQDWENTEAFF
TRBJ2-1 | - | TRBV20-1 | - | TGCAGTGCTATCCGAGGGGGGGCGAAGTGCGCTGAGCAGTTCTTC | CSAIRGGAKCAEQFF
TRBJ2-5 | TRBD2 | TRBV7-8 | - | TGTGCCAGCAGCTTAGCGACTAGCGGAAACCAAGAGACCCAGTACTTC | CASSLATSGNQETQYF
TRBJ2-2 | - | TRBV7-2 | once | TGTGCCAGCAGCCGGAGGACAGTAGGGAACACCGGGGAGCTGTTTTTT | CASSRRTVGNTGELFF
TRBJ2-3 | - | TRBV4-3 | - | TGCGCCAGCAGCCAACCGGGGAACACAGATACGCAGTATTTT | CASSQPGNTDTQYF
TRBJ2-1 | TRBD2 | TRBV6-5 | once | TGTGCCAGCAGTTATAAGGCTAGCGGGGCCAATGGGCAGTTCTTC | CASSYKASGANGQFF
TRBJ1-5 | TRBD1 | TRBV20-1 | - | TGCAGTGCTGTGGGACAGGGCGATCAGCCCCAGCATTTT | CSAVGQGDQPQHF
TRBJ2-4 | TRBD2 | TRBV13 | few | TGTGCCAGCAGTCGGACTAGCGGGAGGGAAAACATTCAGTACTTC | CASSRTSGRENIQYF
TRBJ2-1 | TRBD2 | TRBV3-1 | - | TGTGCCAGCAGCCAAGAGGTACTAGCGGGATCTGGTGAGCAGTTCTTC | CASSQEVLAGSGEQFF
TRBJ2-4 | TRBD2 | TRBV19 | - | TGTGCCAGTACCCCCGGGGGGGCCAAAAACATTCAGTACTTC | CASTPGGAKNIQYF
TRBJ1-4 | TRBD1 | TRBV28 | - | TGTGCCAGCAGTTTACCGACAGGGATGGGTGAAAAACTGTTTTTT | CASSLPTGMGEKLFF
TRBJ2-3 | - | TRBV20-1 | - | TGCAGTGCTTCCCGGGGGACCTCTAGCACAGATACGCAGTATTTT | CSASRGTSSTDTQYF
TRBJ2-7 | - | TRBV10-3 | - | TGTGCCATACGGACACTAGGATACGAGCAGTACTTC | CAIRTLGYEQYF
TRBJ1-2 | - | TRBV12-3/TRBV12-4 | few | TGTGCCAGCAGTTTAGGGGTTGGCTACACCTTC | CASSLGVGYTF
TRBJ2-7 | - | TRBV7-9 | few | TGTGCCAGCAGCTTAGGCGGGACGCTCTCCTACGAGCAGTACTTC | CASSLGGTLSYEQYF
TRBJ2-7 | - | TRBV24-1 | once | TGTGCCACGGTCCGGCGGGACTCGAGCTCCTACGAGCAGTACTTC | CATVRRDSSSYEQYF
TRBJ2-1 | - | TRBV15 | many | TGTGCCACCAGCAGATATCGGGCCGAATCCTACAATGAGCAGTTCTTC | CATSRYRAESYNEQFF
TRBJ2-3 | - | TRBV7-2 | - | TGCGCCAGCAGCCGTTCGCTAGCGCTCACAGATACGCAGTATTTT | CASSRSLALTDTQYF
TRBJ1-2 | - | TRBV5-6 | many | TGTGCCAGCCTTTTGAGGGGAGGATATGGCTACACCTTC | CASLLRGGYGYTF
TRBJ2-3 | - | TRBV29-1 | many | TGCAGCGTTGAACCGGGACCGAACGATACGCAGTATTTT | CSVEPGPNDTQYF
TRBJ1-2 | - | TRBV20-1 | - | TGCAGTGCGGAGATCGAGGGCCCCTATAACGGCTACACCTTC | CSAEIEGPYNGYTF
TRBJ2-1 | - | TRBV20-1 | few | TGCAGTGCCCTCTTACCCCTTGGCAATGAGCAGTTCTTC | CSALLPLGNEQFF
TRBJ2-3 | TRBD2 | TRBV7-2 | few | TGTGCCAGCAGCCCCCATCCCGGGACTAGCGGGTATACGCAGTATTTT | CASSPHPGTSGYTQYF
TRBJ2-3 | - | TRBV7-3 | - | TGTGCCAGCAGCCCGGATGTGGGAGCTCCCACAGATACGCAGTATTTT | CASSPDVGAPTDTQYF
TRBJ2-7 | - | TRBV13 | - | TGTGCCAGCAGCTTGCGCCCAAGCTCCTACGAGCAGTACTTC | CASSLRPSSYEQYF